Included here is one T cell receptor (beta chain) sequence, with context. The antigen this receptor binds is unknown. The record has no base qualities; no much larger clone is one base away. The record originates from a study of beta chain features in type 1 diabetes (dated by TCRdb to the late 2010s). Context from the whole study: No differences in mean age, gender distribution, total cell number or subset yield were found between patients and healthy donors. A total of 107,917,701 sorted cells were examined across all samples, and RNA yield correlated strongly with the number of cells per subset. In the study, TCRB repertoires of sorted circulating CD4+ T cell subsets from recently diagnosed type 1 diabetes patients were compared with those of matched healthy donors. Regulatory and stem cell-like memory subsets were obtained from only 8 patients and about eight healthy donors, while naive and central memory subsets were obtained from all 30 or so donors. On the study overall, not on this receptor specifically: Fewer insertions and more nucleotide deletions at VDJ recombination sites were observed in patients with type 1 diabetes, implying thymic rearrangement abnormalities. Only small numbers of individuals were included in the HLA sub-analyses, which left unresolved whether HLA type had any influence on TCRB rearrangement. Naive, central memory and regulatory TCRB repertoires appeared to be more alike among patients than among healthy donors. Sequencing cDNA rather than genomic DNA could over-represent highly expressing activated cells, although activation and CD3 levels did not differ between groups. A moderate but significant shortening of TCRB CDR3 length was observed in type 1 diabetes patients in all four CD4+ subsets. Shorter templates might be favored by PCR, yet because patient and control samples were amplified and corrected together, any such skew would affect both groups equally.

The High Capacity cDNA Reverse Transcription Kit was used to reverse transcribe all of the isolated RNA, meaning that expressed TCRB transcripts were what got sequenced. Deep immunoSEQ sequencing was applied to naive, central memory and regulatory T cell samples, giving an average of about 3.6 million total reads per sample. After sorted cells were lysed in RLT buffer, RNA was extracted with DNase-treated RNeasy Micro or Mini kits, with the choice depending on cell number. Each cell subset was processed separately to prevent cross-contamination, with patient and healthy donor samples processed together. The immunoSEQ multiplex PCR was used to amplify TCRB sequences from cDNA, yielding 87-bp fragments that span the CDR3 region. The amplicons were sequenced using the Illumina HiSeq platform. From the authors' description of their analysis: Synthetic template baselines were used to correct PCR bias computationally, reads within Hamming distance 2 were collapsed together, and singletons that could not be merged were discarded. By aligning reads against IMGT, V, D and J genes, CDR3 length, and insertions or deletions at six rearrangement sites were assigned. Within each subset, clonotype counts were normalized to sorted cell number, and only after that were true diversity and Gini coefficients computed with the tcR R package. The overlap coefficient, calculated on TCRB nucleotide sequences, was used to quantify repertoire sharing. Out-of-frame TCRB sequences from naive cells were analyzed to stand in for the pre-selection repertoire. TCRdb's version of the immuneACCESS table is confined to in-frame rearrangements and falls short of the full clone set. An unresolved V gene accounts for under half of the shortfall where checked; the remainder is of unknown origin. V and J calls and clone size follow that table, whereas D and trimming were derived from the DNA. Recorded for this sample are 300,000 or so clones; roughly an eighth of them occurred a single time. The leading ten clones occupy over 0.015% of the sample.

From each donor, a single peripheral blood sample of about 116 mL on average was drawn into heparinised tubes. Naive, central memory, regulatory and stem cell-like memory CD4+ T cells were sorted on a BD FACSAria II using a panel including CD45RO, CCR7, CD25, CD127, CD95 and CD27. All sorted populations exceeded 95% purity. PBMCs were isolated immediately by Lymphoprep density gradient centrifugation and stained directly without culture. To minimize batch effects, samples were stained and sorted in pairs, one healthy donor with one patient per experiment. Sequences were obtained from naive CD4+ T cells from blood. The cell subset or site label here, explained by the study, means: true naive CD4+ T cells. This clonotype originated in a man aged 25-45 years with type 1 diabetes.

The CDR3 in this case is CSGRDTSRKTEAFF. The DNA is as follows: TGCAGCGGCCGGGACACTAGTAGGAAAACTGAAGCTTTCTTT. Recombination joined TRBV29-1 with TRBJ1-1; TRBD1 is a possible D gene, resting on 6 matching bases. V is cut by 7 bases and J by 5 bases, and the space between the germline ends is 20 bases. Sequences SQVTM (CDR1) and ANQGSEA (CDR2) are obtained from the germline V gene. From its cysteine to its phenylalanine, the CDR3 spans 14 amino acids. Only the CDR3 DNA is retained, 42 bases long and in frame from the first base.